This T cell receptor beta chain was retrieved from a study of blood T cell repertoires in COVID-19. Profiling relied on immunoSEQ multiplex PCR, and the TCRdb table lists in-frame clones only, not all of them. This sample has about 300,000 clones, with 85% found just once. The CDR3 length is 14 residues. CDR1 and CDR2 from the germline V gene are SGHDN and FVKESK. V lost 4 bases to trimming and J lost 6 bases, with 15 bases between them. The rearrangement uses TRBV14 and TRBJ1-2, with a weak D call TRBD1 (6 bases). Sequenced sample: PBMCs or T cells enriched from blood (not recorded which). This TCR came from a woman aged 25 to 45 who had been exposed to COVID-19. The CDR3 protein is CASSRTDQRDGYTF. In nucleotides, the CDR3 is TGTGCCAGCAGCCGGACAGACCAGAGGGATGGCTACACCTTC. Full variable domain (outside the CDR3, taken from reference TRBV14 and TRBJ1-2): EAGVTQFPSHSVIEKGQTVTLRCDPISGHDNLYWYRRVMGKEIKFLLHFVKESKQDESGMPNNRFLAERTGGTYSTLKVQPAELEDSGVYFCASSRTDQRDGYTFGSGTRLTVV.